This section outlines one TCR beta chain sequence together with its context. Its specific antigen is unknown. No base quality information exists; no much larger clone differs at one position. Reading the germline V gene (reference sequence) gives CDR1 WNHNN and CDR2 SYGVQD. From cysteine to phenylalanine, the CDR3 is 16 amino acids long. Only the CDR3 DNA is retained, 48 bases long and in frame from the first base. The junction shows trimming of 8 bases on V and 6 bases on J, and the gene matches do not reach 13 bases of it. The immunoSEQ Assay, a bias-controlled multiplex PCR, was used to amplify TCRbeta CDR3 regions from genomic DNA. As for the authors' bioinformatics: The number of nucleated cells in each sample was estimated by amplification of reference gene primers within the assay. Sequence reads were collapsed and filtered to measure the absolute abundance of every unique TCRbeta CDR3 rearrangement. For each sample, productive Simpson clonality was calculated as the square root of Simpson's diversity index across productive rearrangements. In its TCRdb copy, this immuneACCESS table keeps in-frame sequences only and misses some clones. Where compared with another copy, unresolved V genes explain less than half of these, and the others have no known cause. That table gives V, J and clone size, and the DNA gave D and trimming. This sample has about 310,000 clones in its table, and roughly 85% of those were observed once. The ten largest clones capture under 2% of the sample.

The data were taken from a study of blood T cell repertoires in COVID-19 (dated by TCRdb to 2018 to 2020). Broadly, across the study: Samples covering the acute and convalescent phases of COVID-19 were provided by collaborators in the United States, Italy and Spain. The prospective study material was composed of cDNA or gDNA derived from T cells, B-cell-depleted T cells, or PBMCs. Subjects who had been exposed to COVID-19, were actively infected with it, or had recovered from it provided the deeply sampled blood TCRbeta repertoires that made up the dataset. A freely available public database, intended as a resource for researchers studying the immune response to SARS-CoV-2, is where the repertoires were released. Samples came from the ongoing ImmuneRACE study (first 160 participants) plus 1,254 subjects from 6 global collaborators. Sample metadata almost always included a de-identified subject ID, COVID-19 status, age in years and sex. Where available, HLA class I and class II types were taken from metadata supplied by the sample provider and were not determined by assay-based typing.

General conclusions and limits of the study: Clinical and demographic metadata were provided uncurated, with the amount varying by source and participant.

Participants in the prospective study were enrolled through a virtual design, were aged roughly 18 to 100 years, and lived in approximately 25 United States geographic areas. In the prospective study, participants were assigned to cohorts based on the clinical history participants reported in a screening survey and a study questionnaire. Exposed participants had been in contact, within 2 weeks of entering the study, with a person who had a PCR-confirmed or clinician-diagnosed case of COVID-19. In the prospective study, mobile phlebotomists collected whole blood, serum and a nasopharyngeal or oropharyngeal swab from each participant. Prospective study participants could optionally give additional blood draws and questionnaires over a roughly two-month period. Before DNA extraction, prospective study blood samples were shipped either frozen or at room temperature.

The source material was PBMCs or T cells enriched from blood (not recorded which). The chain joins TRBV10-1 to TRBJ2-3, and TRBD2 matches 11 of the central bases. This receptor was obtained from a woman in her twenties or thirties who had been exposed to COVID-19. The nucleotides are TGCGCCAGCCTAAGGTCCCTAGCGGGGGGTCTGGATACGCAGTATTTT. It translates to CASLRSLAGGLDTQYF.